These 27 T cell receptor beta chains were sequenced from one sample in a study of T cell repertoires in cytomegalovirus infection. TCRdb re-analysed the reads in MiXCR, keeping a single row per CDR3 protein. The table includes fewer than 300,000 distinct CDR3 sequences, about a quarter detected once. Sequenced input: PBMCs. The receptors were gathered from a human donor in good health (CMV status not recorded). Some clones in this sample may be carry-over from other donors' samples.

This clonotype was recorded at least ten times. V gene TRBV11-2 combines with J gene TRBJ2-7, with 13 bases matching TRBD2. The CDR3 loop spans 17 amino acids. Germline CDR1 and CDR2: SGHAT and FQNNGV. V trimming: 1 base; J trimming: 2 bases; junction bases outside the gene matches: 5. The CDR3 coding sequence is TGTGCCAGCAGCTTAGGTGGGACTAGCGGGACAACCTACGAGCAGTACTTC. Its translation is CASSLGGTSGTTYEQYF.

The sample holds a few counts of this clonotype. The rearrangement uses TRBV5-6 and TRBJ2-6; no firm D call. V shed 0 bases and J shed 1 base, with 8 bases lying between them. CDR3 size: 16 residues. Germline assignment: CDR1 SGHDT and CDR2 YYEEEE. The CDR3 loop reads CASSLVGESGANVLTF. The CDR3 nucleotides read TGTGCCAGCAGCTTGGTAGGCGAGTCTGGGGCCAACGTCCTGACTTTC.

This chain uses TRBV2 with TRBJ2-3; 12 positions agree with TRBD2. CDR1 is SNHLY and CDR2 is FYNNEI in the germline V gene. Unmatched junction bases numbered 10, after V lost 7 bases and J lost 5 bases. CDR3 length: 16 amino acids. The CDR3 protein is CASMAPGLAGGDTQYF. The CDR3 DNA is TGTGCCAGCATGGCCCCGGGACTAGCGGGTGGAGATACGCAGTATTTT.

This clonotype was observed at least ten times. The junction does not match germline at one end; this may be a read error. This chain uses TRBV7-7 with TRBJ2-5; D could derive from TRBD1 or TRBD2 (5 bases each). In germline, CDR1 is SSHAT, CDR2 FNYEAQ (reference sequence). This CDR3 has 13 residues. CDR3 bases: TGTGCTAGCAGCCGAGGGGCAGAAGAGACCCAGTACTTC. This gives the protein CASSRGAEETQYF.

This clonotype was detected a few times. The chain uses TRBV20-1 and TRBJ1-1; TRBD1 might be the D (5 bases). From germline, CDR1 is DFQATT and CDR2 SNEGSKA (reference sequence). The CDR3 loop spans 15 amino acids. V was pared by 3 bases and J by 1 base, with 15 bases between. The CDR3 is CSASWAGLTNTEAFF. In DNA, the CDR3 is TGCAGTGCTAGTTGGGCAGGGTTAACGAACACTGAAGCTTTCTTT.

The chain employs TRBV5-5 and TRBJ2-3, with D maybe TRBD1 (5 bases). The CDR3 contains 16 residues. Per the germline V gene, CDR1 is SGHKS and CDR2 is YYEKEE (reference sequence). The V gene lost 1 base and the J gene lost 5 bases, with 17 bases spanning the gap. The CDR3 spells CASSLSSDRRLDTQYF. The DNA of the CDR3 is TGTGCCAGCAGCTTGTCCTCCGACAGAAGGTTAGATACGCAGTATTTT.

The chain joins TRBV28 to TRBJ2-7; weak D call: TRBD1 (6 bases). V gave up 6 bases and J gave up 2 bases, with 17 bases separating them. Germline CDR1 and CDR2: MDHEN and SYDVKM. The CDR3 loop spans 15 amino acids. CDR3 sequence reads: CASRGRDITPYEQYF. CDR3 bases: TGTGCCAGCAGGGGCCGGGACATCACTCCCTACGAGCAGTACTTC.

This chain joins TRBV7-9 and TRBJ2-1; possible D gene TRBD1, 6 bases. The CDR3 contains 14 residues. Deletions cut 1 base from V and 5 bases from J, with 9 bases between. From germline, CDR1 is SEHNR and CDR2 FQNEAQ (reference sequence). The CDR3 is CASSLGAGDNEQFF. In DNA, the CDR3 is TGTGCCAGCAGCTTAGGCGCAGGGGACAATGAGCAGTTCTTC.

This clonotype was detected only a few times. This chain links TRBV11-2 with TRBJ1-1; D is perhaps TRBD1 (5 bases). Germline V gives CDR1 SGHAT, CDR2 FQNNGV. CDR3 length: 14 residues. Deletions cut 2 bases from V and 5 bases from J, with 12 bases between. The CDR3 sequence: CASSLMLGVTEAFF. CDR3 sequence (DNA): TGTGCCAGCAGCTTAATGTTAGGGGTTACTGAAGCTTTCTTT. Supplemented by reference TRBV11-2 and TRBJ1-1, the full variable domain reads EAGVAQSPRYKIIEKRQSVAFWCNPISGHATLYWYQQILGQGPKLLIQFQNNGVVDDSQLPKDRFSAERLKGVDSTLKIQPAKLEDSAVYLCASSLMLGVTEAFFGQGTRLTVV.

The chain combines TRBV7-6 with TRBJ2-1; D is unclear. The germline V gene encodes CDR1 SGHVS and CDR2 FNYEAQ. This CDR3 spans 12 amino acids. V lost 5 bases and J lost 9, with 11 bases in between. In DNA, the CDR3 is TGTGCCAGCAGCCCCATCACCGGTGAGCAGTTCTTC. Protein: CASSPITGEQFF.

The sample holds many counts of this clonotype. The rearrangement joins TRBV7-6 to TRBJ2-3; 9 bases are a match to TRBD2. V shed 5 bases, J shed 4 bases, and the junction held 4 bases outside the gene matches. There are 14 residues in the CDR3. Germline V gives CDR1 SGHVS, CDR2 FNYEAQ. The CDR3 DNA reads TGTGCCAGCAGCCGAGCGGGAGGACCAGATACGCAGTATTTT. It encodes CASSRAGGPDTQYF.

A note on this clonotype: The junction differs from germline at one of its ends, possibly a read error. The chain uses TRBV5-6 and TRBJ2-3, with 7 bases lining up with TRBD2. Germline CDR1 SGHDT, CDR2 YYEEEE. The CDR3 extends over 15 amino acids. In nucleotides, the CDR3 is TGTGCCAGCAGCTTGGCCGGGGGGAGCACAGGTACGCAGTATTTT. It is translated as CASSLAGGSTGTQYF.

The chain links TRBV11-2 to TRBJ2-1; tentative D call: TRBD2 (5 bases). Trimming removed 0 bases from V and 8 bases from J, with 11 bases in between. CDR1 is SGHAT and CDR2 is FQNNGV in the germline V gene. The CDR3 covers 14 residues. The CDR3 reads CASSLDMGGHEQFF. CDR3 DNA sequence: TGTGCCAGCAGCTTAGATATGGGCGGGCATGAGCAGTTCTTC.

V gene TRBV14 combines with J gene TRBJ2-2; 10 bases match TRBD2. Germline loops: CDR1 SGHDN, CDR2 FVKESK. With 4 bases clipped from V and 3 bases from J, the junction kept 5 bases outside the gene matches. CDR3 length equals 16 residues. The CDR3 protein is CASSLRLAGDTGELFF. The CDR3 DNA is TGTGCCAGCAGCCTCCGACTAGCGGGCGACACCGGGGAGCTGTTTTTT.

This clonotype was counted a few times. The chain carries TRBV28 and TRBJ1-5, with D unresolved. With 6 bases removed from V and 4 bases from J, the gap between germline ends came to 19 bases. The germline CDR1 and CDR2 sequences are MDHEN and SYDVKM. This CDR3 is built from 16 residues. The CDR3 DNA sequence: TGTGCCAGCAGATATATCGGGCTTGTAACTAATCAGCCCCAGCATTTT. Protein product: CASRYIGLVTNQPQHF.

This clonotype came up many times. The CDR3 nucleotides read TGTGCCAGCAGCAGAGGACTGGCGCTTGGGAATGAGCAGTTCTTC. Translating gives CASSRGLALGNEQFF. The chain joins TRBV7-2 to TRBJ2-1, with D maybe TRBD2 (5 bases). Trimming pared 5 bases from V and 7 bases from J, leaving 18 bases between. The CDR3 runs 15 residues. Looked up from germline, CDR1 is SGHTA and CDR2 is FQGNSA.

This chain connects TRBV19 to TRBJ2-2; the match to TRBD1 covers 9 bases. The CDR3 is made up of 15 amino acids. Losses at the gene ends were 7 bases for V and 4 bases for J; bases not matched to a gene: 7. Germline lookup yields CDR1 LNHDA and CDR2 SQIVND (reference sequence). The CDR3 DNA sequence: TGTGCCAGTACAGTTATGGGACAGGGCACCGGGGAGCTGTTTTTT. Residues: CASTVMGQGTGELFF. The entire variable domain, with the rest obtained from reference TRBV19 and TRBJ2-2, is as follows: DGGITQSPKYLFRKEGQNVTLSCEQNLNHDAMYWYRQDPGQGLRLIYYSQIVNDFQKGDIAEGYSVSREKKESFPLTVTSAQKNPTAFYLCASTVMGQGTGELFFGEGSRLTVL.

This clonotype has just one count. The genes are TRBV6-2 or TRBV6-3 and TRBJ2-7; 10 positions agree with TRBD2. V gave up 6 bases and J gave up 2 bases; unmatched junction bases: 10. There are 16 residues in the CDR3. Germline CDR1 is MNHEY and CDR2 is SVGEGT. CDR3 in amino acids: CASRNSGRSGTYEQYF. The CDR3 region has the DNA TGTGCCAGCAGGAATAGCGGGAGGTCTGGGACCTACGAGCAGTACTTC.

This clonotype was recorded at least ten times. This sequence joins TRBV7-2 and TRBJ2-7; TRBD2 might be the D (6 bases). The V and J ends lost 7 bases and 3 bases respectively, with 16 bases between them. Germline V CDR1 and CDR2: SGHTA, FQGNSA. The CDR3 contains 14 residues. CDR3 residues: CASTLGEVNYEQYF. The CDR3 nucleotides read TGTGCCAGCACCCTAGGGGAGGTGAACTACGAGCAGTACTTC.

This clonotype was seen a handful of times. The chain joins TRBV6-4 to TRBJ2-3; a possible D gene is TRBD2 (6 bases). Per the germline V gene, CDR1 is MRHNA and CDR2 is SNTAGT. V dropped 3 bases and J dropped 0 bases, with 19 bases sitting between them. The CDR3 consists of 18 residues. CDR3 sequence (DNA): TGTGCCAGCAGTGATATGGCCGGCGGGACGGGTAGCACAGATACGCAGTATTTT. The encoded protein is CASSDMAGGTGSTDTQYF.

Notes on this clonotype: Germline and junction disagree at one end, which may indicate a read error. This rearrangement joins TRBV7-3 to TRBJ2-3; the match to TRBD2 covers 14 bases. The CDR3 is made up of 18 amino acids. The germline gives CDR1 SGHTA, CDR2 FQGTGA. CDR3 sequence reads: CASSLRLAGGPGTDTQYF. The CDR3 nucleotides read TGTGCCAGCAGCTTAAGACTAGCGGGGGGGCCTGGCACCGATACGCAGTATTTT.

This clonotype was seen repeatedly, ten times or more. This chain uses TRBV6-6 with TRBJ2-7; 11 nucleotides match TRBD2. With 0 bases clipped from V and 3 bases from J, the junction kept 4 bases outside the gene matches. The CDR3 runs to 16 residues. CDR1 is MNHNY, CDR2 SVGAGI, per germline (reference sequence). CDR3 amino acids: CASSYSSTSGSYEQYV. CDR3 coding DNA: TGTGCCAGCAGTTACTCGTCAACTAGCGGGAGCTACGAGCAGTACGTC.

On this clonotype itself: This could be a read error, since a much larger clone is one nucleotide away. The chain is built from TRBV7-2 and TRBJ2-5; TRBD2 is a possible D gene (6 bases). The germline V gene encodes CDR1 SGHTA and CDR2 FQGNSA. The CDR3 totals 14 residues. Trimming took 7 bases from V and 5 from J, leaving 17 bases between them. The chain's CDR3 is CASTTDGGRETQYF. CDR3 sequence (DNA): TGTGCCAGCACCACGGACGGGGGAAGGGAGACCCAGTACTTC.

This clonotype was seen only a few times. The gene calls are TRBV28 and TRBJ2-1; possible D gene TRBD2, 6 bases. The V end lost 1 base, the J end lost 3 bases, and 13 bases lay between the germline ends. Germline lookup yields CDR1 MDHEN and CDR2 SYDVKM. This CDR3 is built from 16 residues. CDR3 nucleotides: TGTGCCAGCAGTTTATATCTTACTAGCAGCTACAATGAGCAGTTCTTC. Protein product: CASSLYLTSSYNEQFF.

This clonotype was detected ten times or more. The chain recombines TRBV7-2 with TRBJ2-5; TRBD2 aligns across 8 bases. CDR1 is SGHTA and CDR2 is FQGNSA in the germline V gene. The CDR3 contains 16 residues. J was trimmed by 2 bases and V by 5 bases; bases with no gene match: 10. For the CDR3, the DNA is TGTGCCAGCAGCCGCGCTCGGGGGGGTGAGCAAGAGACCCAGTACTTC. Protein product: CASSRARGGEQETQYF. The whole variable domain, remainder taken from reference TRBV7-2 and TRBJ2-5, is GAGVSQSPSNKVTEKGKDVELRCDPISGHTALYWYRQSLGQGLEFLIYFQGNSAPDKSGLPSDRFSAERTGGSVSTLTIQRTQQEDSAVYLCASSRARGGEQETQYFGPGTRLLVL.

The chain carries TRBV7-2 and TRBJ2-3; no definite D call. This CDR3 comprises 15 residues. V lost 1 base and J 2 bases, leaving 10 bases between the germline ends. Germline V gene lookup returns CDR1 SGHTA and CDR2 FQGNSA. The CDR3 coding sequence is TGTGCCAGCAGCTTAGAGGCACTCTTCACAGATACGCAGTATTTT. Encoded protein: CASSLEALFTDTQYF.

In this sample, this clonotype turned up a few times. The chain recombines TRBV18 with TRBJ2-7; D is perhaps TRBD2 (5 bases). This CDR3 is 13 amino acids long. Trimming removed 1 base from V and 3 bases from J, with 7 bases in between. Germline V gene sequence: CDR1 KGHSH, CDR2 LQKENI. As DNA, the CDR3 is TGTGCCAGCTCACCACTAGGAGGCTACGAGCAGTACTTC. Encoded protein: CASSPLGGYEQYF.